The T cell receptor (beta chain) described here comes from a study of sequential checkpoint blockade in melanoma. At the level of the study: Both treatment sequences were followed by maintenance nivolumab. Twenty-two patients had tumor biopsies before treatment and at week 13.

There are 13 residues in the CDR3. Trimming took 5 bases from V and 6 from J, leaving 13 bases between them. Germline lookup yields CDR1 SGHVS and CDR2 FQNEAQ. Details on this clone: What it binds is unknown.

Some clones are missing from TCRdb's copy, which holds only in-frame ones; the method was immunoSEQ multiplex PCR. The repertoire holds about 18,000 clones, with around 70% as singletons. Points from the study as a whole: Rising tumor T-cell fraction and clonality meant about 30 times likelier benefit. T-cell fraction and clonality followed PD-L1 and CD8+ counts, not mutational load.

As for treatment: randomized to nivolumab then ipilimumab (arm A) or the reverse (arm B). Sequenced material: tumor tissue (inferred from file names), taken from a patient given nivolumab and ipilimumab in sequence. The sequence derives from a human donor with melanoma. V gene TRBV7-8 combines with J gene TRBJ1-1; no clear D. DNA for the CDR3: TGTGCCAGCAGCCTACACAAATCGCCTGAAGCTTTCTTT. As protein: CASSLHKSPEAFF. The full variable domain, its missing parts supplied by reference TRBV7-8 and TRBJ1-1, is GAGVSQSPRYKVAKRGQDVALRCDPISGHVSLFWYQQALGQGPEFLTYFQNEAQLDKSGLPSDRFFAERPEGSVSTLKIQRTQQEDSAVYLCASSLHKSPEAFFGQGTRLTVV.